The sequence of this T cell receptor (beta chain) was determined in a study of T-cell reconstitution after alpha-beta-depleted transplantation in children. General study findings and limits: Some patients owed their high day-60 TCRbeta diversity to surviving recipient T cells and thymic progenitors. Two months or so post-transplant, alpha-beta T cells reportedly derived from several hundred expanded graft clones. When one year had passed after transplant, most T-cell counts and diversity came from newly produced T cells.

A TCRbeta library incorporating unique molecular identifiers was prepared. MiXCR, run by TCRdb on the PCR reads, gives a single entry per CDR3 protein. The repertoire holds about 640,000 distinct CDR3 sequences, with 10% to 15% as singletons. Germline-derived CDR1 and CDR2 are MNHEY and SVGEGT. The CDR3 runs to 11 residues. With 10 bases removed from V and 4 bases from J, the gap between germline ends came to 10 bases. This clonotype was picked up a small number of times. No antigen is known for it. The V call is TRBV6-2 or TRBV6-3, the J call TRBJ2-5; no firm D call. The source was PBMCs, mostly from graft donor cells, collected 360 days after TCRalphabeta/CD19-depleted stem cell transplant. The receptor was derived from a male patient younger than 18 who had a stem cell transplant for acute myeloid leukemia, so the T cells may come from the graft donor. The CDR3 region has the DNA TGTGCCATCGGCAGGAGAGAGACCCAGTACTTC. Amino acids: CAIGRRETQYF.